The clone carrying this T cell receptor beta chain showed up many times. TCRdb re-analyzed the PCR reads through MiXCR. The sample gives roughly 75,000 clones, around 12% of which show up once; roughly 10% is in the top ten. This entry belongs to a study of metastatic and nonmetastatic thyroid tumors. Until they underwent thyroid surgery, no patient had received any treatment. The CDR3 consists of 16 residues. The junction had 8 bases not matched to a gene; V was cut back by 2 bases and J by 7 bases. Per the germline V gene, CDR1 is SGHRS and CDR2 is YFSETQ. V is TRBV5-1 and J is TRBJ2-2, with 10 bases aligning to TRBD2. The source material was tumor tissue. The sequence derives from a female donor with papillary thyroid cancer or a benign thyroid nodule (not recorded which). Some clones in this sample may be carry-over from other donors' samples. CDR3 protein: CASSLLAGSSDGELFF. CDR3 nucleotides: TGCGCCAGCAGCTTACTAGCGGGATCATCAGACGGGGAGCTGTTTTTT.